These 23 T cell receptor beta chains came from one sample sequenced in a study of T cells after yellow fever vaccination. TCRdb called the 5' RACE reads again in MiXCR, with one record for every CDR3 protein. The sample yields some 400,000 distinct CDR3 sequences, 15% to 20% seen once. The material was PBMCs, obtained before the yellow fever booster vaccination. The receptors shown here come from a man between 18 and 35 years old who received the YFV17D yellow fever vaccine.

This chain connects TRBV4-3 to TRBJ1-1; D is unresolved. The CDR3 runs 13 residues. Germline-derived CDR1 and CDR2 are LGHNA and YSLEER. V gave up 0 bases and J gave up 4 bases, with 6 bases separating them. In DNA, the CDR3 is TGCGCCAGCAGCCAAGAGGGGTTCACTGAAGCTTTCTTT. Its protein is CASSQEGFTEAFF.

The chain uses TRBV6-2 or TRBV6-3 and TRBJ1-4; D unclear. Germline V lookup: CDR1 MNHEY, CDR2 SVGEGT. The CDR3 is 17 residues long. The germline V and J ends were trimmed by 0 bases and 0 bases, with 11 bases remaining between them. Here the CDR3 reads CASSYSRLRTTNEKLFF. As DNA, the CDR3 is TGTGCCAGCAGTTACTCGAGATTACGAACAACTAATGAAAAACTGTTTTTT.

This clonotype was detected only a few times. The chain uses TRBV5-1 and TRBJ1-1; no reliable D call. Germline V gene data show CDR1 as SGHRS and CDR2 as YFSETQ. V was pared by 0 bases and J by 5 bases, with 8 bases between. This CDR3 has 13 amino acids. The CDR3 here is CASSLEVETEAFF. For the CDR3, the DNA is TGCGCCAGCAGCTTGGAGGTGGAGACTGAAGCTTTCTTT.

The sample holds a few counts of this clonotype. The chain joins TRBV7-8 to TRBJ2-3; D is unresolved. With 4 bases removed from V and 0 bases from J, the gap between germline ends came to 11 bases. From germline, CDR1 is SGHVS and CDR2 FQNEAQ. This CDR3 is 15 amino acids long. In DNA, the CDR3 is TGTGCCAGCAGCTCGACGATCACTAGCACAGATACGCAGTATTTT. This gives the protein CASSSTITSTDTQYF.

This sequence joins TRBV12-3 or TRBV12-4 and TRBJ2-1; perhaps TRBD2 as D (5 bases). V was shortened by 6 bases and J by 10 bases, with 7 bases between the two germline ends. CDR3 length: 10 amino acids. DNA of the CDR3: TGTGCCAGCAGCTCGGGGGAGCAGTTCTTC. Amino acid sequence: CASSSGEQFF.

The V gene is TRBV4-1, the J gene TRBJ1-1; D may be TRBD1 (5 bases). The CDR3 runs to 13 residues. Germline lookup yields CDR1 MGHRA and CDR2 YSYEKL. Trimming cost V 4 bases and J 6 bases, with 12 bases left between them. CDR3 protein: CASSLTQVPEAFF. The CDR3 nucleotides read TGCGCCAGCAGCCTCACACAGGTCCCTGAAGCTTTCTTT.

This clonotype was detected only a few times. This rearrangement joins TRBV28 to TRBJ1-5, with 7 bases identical to TRBD1. The germline gives CDR1 MDHEN, CDR2 SYDVKM. This CDR3 is 14 amino acids long. V gave up 4 bases and J gave up 5 bases; unmatched junction bases: 5. As DNA, the CDR3 is TGTGCCAGCAGTTCGCGGACAGGCCATCAGCCCCAGCATTTT. It yields the protein CASSSRTGHQPQHF.

This clonotype was observed a handful of times. V usage is TRBV20-1 and J usage is TRBJ2-7; maybe TRBD2 (6 bases). Germline assignment: CDR1 DFQATT and CDR2 SNEGSKA (reference sequence). The CDR3 extends over 13 amino acids. V was trimmed by 4 bases and J by 4 bases, leaving 14 bases between them. Here the CDR3 DNA reads TGCAGTGCTATTCGGACTACTAGTTACGAGCAGTACGTC. It codes for CSAIRTTSYEQYV.

This clonotype has more than one count but fewer than ten. V usage is TRBV7-9 and J usage is TRBJ1-6; D gene ambiguous. V was clipped by 2 bases and J by 0 bases, with 5 bases between them. The CDR3 extends over 15 amino acids. The V gene's germline CDR1 is SEHNR and CDR2 FQNEAQ (reference sequence). The CDR3 sequence is CASSLSSSYNSPLHF. The DNA of the CDR3 is TGTGCCAGCAGCTTATCCAGCTCCTATAATTCACCCCTCCACTTT.

The chain employs TRBV12-3 or TRBV12-4 and TRBJ1-2, with 9 bases that match TRBD1. V trimming: 7 bases; J trimming: 6 bases; junction bases outside the gene matches: 9. This CDR3 spans 14 amino acids. The CDR3 coding sequence is TGTGCCAGCAAGCCGGGACAGGGCAGAAATGGCTACACCTTC. It translates to CASKPGQGRNGYTF.

J is TRBJ1-1 and V is TRBV3-1; D gene unclear. The CDR3 length is 15 residues. The V end was cut by 6 bases, the J end by 1 base, with 15 bases between. Germline values: CDR1 LGHDT, CDR2 YNNKEL (reference sequence). The CDR3 reads CASSAPRLTNTEAFF. CDR3 nucleotide sequence: TGTGCCAGCAGTGCCCCACGGCTGACGAACACTGAAGCTTTCTTT.

The chain recombines TRBV6-5 with TRBJ2-2; TRBD1 matches 11 bases. This CDR3 spans 16 amino acids. The V gene's germline CDR1 is MNHEY and CDR2 SVGAGI. V lost 4 bases to trimming and J lost 3 bases; unmatched junction nucleotides: 4. The CDR3 region is CASSLGTGGYTGELFF. Written as DNA, the CDR3 is TGTGCCAGCAGTTTAGGGACAGGGGGGTACACCGGGGAGCTGTTTTTT.

In nucleotides, the CDR3 is TGTGCCAGCAGCCCCCGGGGGTCAGCCTACAATGAGCAGTTCTTC. Translated: CASSPRGSAYNEQFF. The chain recombines TRBV7-2 with TRBJ2-1, with D perhaps matching TRBD2 (6 bases). The germline V and J ends were trimmed by 5 bases and 2 bases, with 13 bases remaining between them. This CDR3 spans 15 amino acids. Germline values: CDR1 SGHTA, CDR2 FQGNSA.

This clonotype was picked up a small number of times. The chain links TRBV9 to TRBJ1-2; D gene ambiguous. The V end was cut by 1 base, the J end by 12 bases, with 7 bases between. Germline values: CDR1 SGDLS, CDR2 YYNGEE. CDR3 length: 10 residues. CDR3 protein: CASSVRHNTF. In DNA, the CDR3 is TGTGCCAGCAGCGTACGTCATAACACCTTC.

The V gene is TRBV7-3, the J gene TRBJ2-6; D is undetermined. CDR1 is SGHTA, CDR2 FQGTGA, per germline. The CDR3 length is 17 residues. Between the trimmed V and J ends, which lost 2 bases and 2 bases, there was a span of 13 bases. The CDR3 protein is CASSLSPLLTGANVLTF. The CDR3 DNA reads TGTGCCAGCAGCTTATCTCCGTTGTTAACTGGGGCCAACGTCCTGACTTTC.

J is TRBJ2-4 and V is TRBV20-1; no clear D gene. The length of the CDR3 is 13 residues. The V gene lost 4 bases and the J gene lost 0 bases, with 7 bases spanning the gap. CDR1 and CDR2 from the germline V gene are DFQATT and SNEGSKA (reference sequence). The CDR3 protein is CSATGVAKNIQYF. CDR3 coding DNA: TGCAGTGCTACTGGCGTAGCCAAAAACATTCAGTACTTC.

CDR3 nucleotides: TGTGCCAGCAGAATTGCGGGGGGGCCTCTCGGTGAGCAGTTCTTC. It yields the protein CASRIAGGPLGEQFF. This chain joins TRBV6-5 and TRBJ2-1, with TRBD2 matching 9 bases. J gave up 9 bases and V 6 bases, and 12 bases lay outside the gene matches. The germline V gene encodes CDR1 MNHEY and CDR2 SVGAGI. CDR3 length equals 15 residues.

The V call is TRBV10-3, the J call TRBJ2-1; TRBD2 is a possible D gene (5 bases). CDR1 is ENHRY and CDR2 is SYGVKD in the germline V gene. Trimming shortened V by 8 bases and J by 8 bases, and 16 bases separated the two germline ends. This CDR3 contains 13 residues. CDR3 sequence (DNA): TGTGCCATCCAAATCCCGGGGAGCGATGAGCAGTTCTTC. Amino acids: CAIQIPGSDEQFF.

This chain connects TRBV7-2 to TRBJ2-4; D is ambiguous. The V end was cut by 4 bases, the J end by 0 bases, with 22 bases between. The CDR3 consists of 19 residues. Germline V gene data show CDR1 as SGHTA and CDR2 as FQGNSA. This CDR3 reads CASSSRWDGAHTAKNIQYF. The DNA of the CDR3 is TGTGCCAGCAGCTCCCGGTGGGATGGTGCGCATACAGCCAAAAACATTCAGTACTTC.

This clonotype was seen only a few times. V gene TRBV20-1 combines with J gene TRBJ2-5; D possibly uses TRBD1 or TRBD2 (5 bases each). In germline, CDR1 is DFQATT, CDR2 SNEGSKA (reference sequence). This CDR3 is 12 amino acids long. Trimming stripped 7 bases from V and 0 bases from J, with 9 bases between. CDR3 sequence reads: CSVRGHQETQYF. The CDR3, as DNA: TGCAGTGTGAGGGGCCACCAAGAGACCCAGTACTTC.

In its sample, this clonotype was seen many times. The CDR3 DNA is TGCAGTGCCAATCCCCCGTACGCGAACACCGGGGAGCTGTTTTTT. It is translated as CSANPPYANTGELFF. The chain combines TRBV20-1 with TRBJ2-2; D call uncertain. The germline V gene has CDR1 DFQATT and CDR2 SNEGSKA (reference sequence). The CDR3 has 15 residues. The V and J ends lost 6 bases and 0 bases respectively, with 14 bases between them.

The chain employs TRBV4-3 and TRBJ2-1, with D perhaps TRBD1 (6 bases). V was cut by 0 bases and J by 4 bases, with 10 bases left in between. Germline V gene sequence: CDR1 LGHNA, CDR2 YSLEER. The CDR3 is 15 residues long. The CDR3 here is CASSQERQEYNEQFF. The CDR3 DNA is TGCGCCAGCAGCCAAGAGAGACAGGAATACAATGAGCAGTTCTTC.

This clonotype was detected a few times. The chain links TRBV11-1 to TRBJ2-3; TRBD2 agrees at 9 bases. J gave up 4 bases and V 3 bases, and 5 bases lay outside the gene matches. The CDR3 totals 15 residues. Germline CDR1 reads SGHAT; CDR2 reads FQDESV (reference sequence). The CDR3 is CASSLAGGPSDTQYF. As DNA, the CDR3 is TGTGCCAGCAGCTTGGCGGGGGGGCCATCAGATACGCAGTATTTT. The full variable domain, in which reference TRBV11-1 and TRBJ2-3 provide the parts outside the CDR3, is EAEVAQSPRYKITEKSQAVAFWCDPISGHATLYWYRQILGQGPELLVQFQDESVVDDSQLPKDRFSAERLKGVDSTLKIQPAELGDSAMYLCASSLAGGPSDTQYFGPGTRLTVL.